This T cell receptor beta chain emerged from a study of beta chain features in type 1 diabetes. Germline-derived CDR1 and CDR2 are MNHNS and SASEGT. The V gene end was trimmed by 6 bases and the J gene end by 5 bases; junction bases not matched to a gene: 7. The CDR3 loop spans 14 amino acids. The sample holds a few counts of this clone. Its specificity is unknown. Of the isolated RNA, all was reverse transcribed, and so the sequenced material was expressed TCRB transcripts. Samples of naive, central memory and regulatory T cells yielded a mean of about 3.4 million reads. TCRdb's copy holds only in-frame clones and misses some; the assay was immunoSEQ multiplex PCR. The profile shows more than 140,000 clones, 9.5% to 10% of them singletons. Findings and limits, study-wide: It was among patients, rather than healthy donors, that naive, central memory and Treg TCRB repertoires appeared more similar. Sequencing from cDNA could over-represent high-TCR-expressing cells. Type 1 diabetes patients had VDJ junctions that carried fewer insertions and more deletions.

This TCR derives from a woman in her thirties or forties in good health. The specimen was central memory CD4+ T cells from blood. The rearrangement links TRBV6-1 to TRBJ2-1, with TRBD1 identical over 7 bases. The CDR3 region is CASSPWQGDNEQFF. CDR3 coding DNA: TGTGCCAGCAGCCCCTGGCAGGGGGACAATGAGCAGTTCTTC.